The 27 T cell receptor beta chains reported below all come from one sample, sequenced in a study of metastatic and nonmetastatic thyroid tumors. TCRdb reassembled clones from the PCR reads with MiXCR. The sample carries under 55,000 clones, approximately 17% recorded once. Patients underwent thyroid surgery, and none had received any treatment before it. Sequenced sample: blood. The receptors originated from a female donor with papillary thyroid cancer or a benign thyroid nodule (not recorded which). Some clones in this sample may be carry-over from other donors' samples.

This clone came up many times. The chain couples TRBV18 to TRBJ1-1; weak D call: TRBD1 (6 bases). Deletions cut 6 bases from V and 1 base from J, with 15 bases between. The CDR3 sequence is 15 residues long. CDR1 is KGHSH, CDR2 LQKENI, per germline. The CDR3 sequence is CASSPLQGPNTEAFF. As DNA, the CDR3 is TGTGCCAGCTCCCCCCTACAGGGCCCGAACACTGAAGCTTTCTTT.

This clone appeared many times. CDR3 DNA sequence: TGTGCCAGCAGGCCAACAGCGACTGAAGCTTTCTTT. Residues: CASRPTATEAFF. J is TRBJ1-1 and V is TRBV28; no clear D gene. CDR1 is MDHEN and CDR2 is SYDVKM in the germline V gene. With 6 bases removed from V and 5 bases from J, the gap between germline ends came to 10 bases. The CDR3 spans 12 residues. Together with reference TRBV28 and TRBJ1-1, the CDR3 gives the full variable domain: DVKVTQSSRYLVKRTGEKVFLECVQDMDHENMFWYRQDPGLGLRLIYFSYDVKMKEKGDIPEGYSVSREKKERFSLILESASTNQTSMYLCASRPTATEAFFGQGTRLTVV.

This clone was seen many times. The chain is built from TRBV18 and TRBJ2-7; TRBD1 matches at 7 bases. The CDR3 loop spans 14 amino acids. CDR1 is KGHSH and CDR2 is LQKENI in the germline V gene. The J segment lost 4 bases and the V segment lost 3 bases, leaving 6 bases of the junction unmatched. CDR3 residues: CASSPGTVGYEQYF. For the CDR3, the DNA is TGTGCCAGCTCACCTGGGACAGTAGGGTACGAGCAGTACTTC.

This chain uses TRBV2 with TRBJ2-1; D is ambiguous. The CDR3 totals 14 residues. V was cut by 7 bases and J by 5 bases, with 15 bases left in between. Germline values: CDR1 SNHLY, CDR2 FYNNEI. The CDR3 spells CASNRCLSDNEQFF. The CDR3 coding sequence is TGTGCCAGCAATCGGTGCCTATCGGACAATGAGCAGTTCTTC.

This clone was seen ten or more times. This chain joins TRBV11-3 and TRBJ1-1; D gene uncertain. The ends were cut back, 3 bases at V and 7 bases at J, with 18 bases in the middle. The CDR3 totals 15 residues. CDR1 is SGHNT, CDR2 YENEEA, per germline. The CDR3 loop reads CASSFLVANRGEAFF. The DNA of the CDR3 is TGTGCCAGCAGCTTCCTTGTGGCCAATCGGGGTGAAGCTTTCTTT.

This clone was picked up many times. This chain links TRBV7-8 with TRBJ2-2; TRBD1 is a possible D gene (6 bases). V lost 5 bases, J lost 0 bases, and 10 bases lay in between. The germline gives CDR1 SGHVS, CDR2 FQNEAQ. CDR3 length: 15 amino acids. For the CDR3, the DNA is TGTGCCAGCAGCGCCGGGACACCGAACACCGGGGAGCTGTTTTTT. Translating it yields CASSAGTPNTGELFF.

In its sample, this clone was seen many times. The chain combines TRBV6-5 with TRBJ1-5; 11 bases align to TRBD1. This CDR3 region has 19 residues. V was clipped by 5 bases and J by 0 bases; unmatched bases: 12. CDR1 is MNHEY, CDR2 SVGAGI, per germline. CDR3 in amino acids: CASSPGQGALLGSNQPQHF. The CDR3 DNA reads TGTGCCAGCAGTCCTGGACAGGGGGCTCTATTGGGTAGCAATCAGCCCCAGCATTTT.

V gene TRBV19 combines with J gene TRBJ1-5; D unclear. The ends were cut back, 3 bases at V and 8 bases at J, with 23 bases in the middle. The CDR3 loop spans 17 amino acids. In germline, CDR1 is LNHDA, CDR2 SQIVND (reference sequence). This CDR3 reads CASSISSSGPGMEPQHF. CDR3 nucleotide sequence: TGTGCCAGTAGTATCAGTTCGTCCGGACCCGGAATGGAGCCCCAGCATTTT.

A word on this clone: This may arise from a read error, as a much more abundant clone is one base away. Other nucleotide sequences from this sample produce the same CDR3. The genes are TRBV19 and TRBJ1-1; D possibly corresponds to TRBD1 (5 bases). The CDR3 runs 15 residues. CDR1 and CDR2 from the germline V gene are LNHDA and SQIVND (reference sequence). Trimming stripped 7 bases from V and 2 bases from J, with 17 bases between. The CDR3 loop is CASTPRRGLNTEAFF. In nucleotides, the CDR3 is TGTGCCAGTACACCAAGGCGGGGCCTAAACACTGAAGCTTTCTTT.

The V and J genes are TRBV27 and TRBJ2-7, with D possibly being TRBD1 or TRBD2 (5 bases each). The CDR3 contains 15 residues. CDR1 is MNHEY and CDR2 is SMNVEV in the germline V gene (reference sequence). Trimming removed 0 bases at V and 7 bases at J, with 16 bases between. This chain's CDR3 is CASSLSGTTPTEQYF. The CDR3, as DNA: TGTGCCAGCAGTTTATCCGGGACGACTCCTACGGAGCAGTACTTC.

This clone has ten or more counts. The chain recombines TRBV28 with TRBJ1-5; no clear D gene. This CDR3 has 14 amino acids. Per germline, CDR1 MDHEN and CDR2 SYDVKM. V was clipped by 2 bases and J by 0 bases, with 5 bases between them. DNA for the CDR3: TGTGCCAGCAGTTTAGGGGTTAGCAATCAGCCCCAGCATTTT. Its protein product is CASSLGVSNQPQHF. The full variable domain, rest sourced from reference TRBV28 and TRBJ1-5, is DVKVTQSSRYLVKRTGEKVFLECVQDMDHENMFWYRQDPGLGLRLIYFSYDVKMKEKGDIPEGYSVSREKKERFSLILESASTNQTSMYLCASSLGVSNQPQHFGDGTRLSIL.

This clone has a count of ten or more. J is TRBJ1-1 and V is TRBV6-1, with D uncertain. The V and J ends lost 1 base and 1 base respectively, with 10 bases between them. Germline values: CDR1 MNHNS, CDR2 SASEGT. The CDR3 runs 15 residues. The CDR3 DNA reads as TGTGCCAGCAGTGAAGGGGCGTTGTGGAACACTGAAGCTTTCTTT. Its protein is CASSEGALWNTEAFF.

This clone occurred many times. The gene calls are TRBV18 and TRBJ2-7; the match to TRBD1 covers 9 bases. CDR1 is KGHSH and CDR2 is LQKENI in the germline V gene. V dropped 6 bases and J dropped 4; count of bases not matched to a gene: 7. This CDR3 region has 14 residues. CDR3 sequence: CASSQDRGKYEQYF. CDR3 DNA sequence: TGTGCCAGCTCCCAGGACAGGGGCAAATACGAGCAGTACTTC.

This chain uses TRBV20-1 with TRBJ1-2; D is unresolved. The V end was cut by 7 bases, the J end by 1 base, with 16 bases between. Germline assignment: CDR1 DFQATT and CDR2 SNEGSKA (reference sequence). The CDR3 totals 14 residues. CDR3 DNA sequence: TGCAGTGATACCCTTGAAATGGGTAACTATGGCTACACCTTC. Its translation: CSDTLEMGNYGYTF.

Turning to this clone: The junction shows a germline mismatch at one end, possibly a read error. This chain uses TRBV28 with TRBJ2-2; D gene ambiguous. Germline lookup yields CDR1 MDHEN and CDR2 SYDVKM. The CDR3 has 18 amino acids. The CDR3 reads CASSLSSRSRWRAGELFF. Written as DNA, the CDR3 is TGTGCCAGCAGTTTGTCCTCCCGTTCCAGGTGGCGCGCCGGTGAGCTGTTTTTT.

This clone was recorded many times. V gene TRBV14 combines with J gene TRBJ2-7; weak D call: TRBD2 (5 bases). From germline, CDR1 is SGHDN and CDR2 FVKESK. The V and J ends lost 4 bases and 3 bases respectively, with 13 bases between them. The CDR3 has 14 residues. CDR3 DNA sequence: TGTGCCAGCAGCCCAATGACCGGGGTCTACGAGCAGTACTTC. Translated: CASSPMTGVYEQYF.

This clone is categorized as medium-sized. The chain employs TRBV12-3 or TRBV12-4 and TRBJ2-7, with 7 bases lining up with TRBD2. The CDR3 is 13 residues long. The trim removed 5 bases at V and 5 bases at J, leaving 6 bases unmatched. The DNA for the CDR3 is TGTGCCAGCAGTCCACACAGCGGGAACGAGCAGTACTTC. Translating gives CASSPHSGNEQYF.

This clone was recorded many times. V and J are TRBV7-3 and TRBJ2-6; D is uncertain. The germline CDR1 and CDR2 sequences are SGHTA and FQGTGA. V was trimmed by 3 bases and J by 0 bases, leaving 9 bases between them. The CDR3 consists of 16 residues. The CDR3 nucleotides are TGTGCCAGCAGCTTGCACCTGTTCTCTGGGGCCAACGTCCTGACTTTC. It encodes CASSLHLFSGANVLTF.

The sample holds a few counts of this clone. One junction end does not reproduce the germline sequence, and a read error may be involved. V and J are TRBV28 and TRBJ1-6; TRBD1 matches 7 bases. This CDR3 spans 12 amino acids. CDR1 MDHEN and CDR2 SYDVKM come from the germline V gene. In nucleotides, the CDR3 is TGTTCCAGTTGGACAGGAGATCCACCCCTCCACTTT. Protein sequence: CSSWTGDPPLHF.

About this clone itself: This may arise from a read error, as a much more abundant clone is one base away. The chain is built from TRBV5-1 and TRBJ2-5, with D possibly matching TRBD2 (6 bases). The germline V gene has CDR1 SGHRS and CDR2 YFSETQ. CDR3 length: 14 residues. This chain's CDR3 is CASSLESGQDTQYF. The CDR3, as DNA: TGCGCCAGCAGCTTGGAAAGCGGGCAAGATACCCAGTACTTC.

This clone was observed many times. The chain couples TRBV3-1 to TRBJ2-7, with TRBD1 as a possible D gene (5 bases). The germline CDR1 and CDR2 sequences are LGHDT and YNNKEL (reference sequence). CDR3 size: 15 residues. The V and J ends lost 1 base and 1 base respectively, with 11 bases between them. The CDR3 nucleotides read TGTGCCAGCAGCCAAGGGACATTAGTATCCTACGAGCAGTACTTC. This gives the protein CASSQGTLVSYEQYF.

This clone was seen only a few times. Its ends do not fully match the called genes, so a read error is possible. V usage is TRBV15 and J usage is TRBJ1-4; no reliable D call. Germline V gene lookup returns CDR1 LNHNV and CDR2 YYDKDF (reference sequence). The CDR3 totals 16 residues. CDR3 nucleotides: TGTGCCACCATCAGAGAGGCTGGATTAAGGAATGAAAAACTGTTTTTT. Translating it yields CATIREAGLRNEKLFF.

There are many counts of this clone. CDR3 DNA sequence: TGTGCCAGTAGTATAGGGTCAGGGTTGAACACTGAAGCTTTCTTT. This codes for CASSIGSGLNTEAFF. V usage is TRBV19 and J usage is TRBJ1-1, with D possibly matching TRBD1 (5 bases). CDR1 is LNHDA, CDR2 SQIVND, per germline (reference sequence). The CDR3 spans 15 residues. V was pared by 1 base and J by 0 bases, with 9 bases between.

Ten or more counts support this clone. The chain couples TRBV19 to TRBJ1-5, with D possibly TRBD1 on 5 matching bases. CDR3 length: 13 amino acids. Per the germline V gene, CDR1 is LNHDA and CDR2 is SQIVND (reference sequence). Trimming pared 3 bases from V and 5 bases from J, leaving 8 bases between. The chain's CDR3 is CASSMGRDQPQHF. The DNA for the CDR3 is TGTGCCAGTAGTATGGGCAGGGATCAGCCCCAGCATTTT.

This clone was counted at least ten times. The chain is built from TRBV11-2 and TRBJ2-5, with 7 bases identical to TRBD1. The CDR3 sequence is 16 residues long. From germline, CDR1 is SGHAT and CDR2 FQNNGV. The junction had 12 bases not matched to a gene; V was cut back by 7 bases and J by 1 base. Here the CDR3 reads CASKGSYGTAQETQYF. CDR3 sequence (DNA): TGTGCCAGCAAGGGATCCTACGGGACAGCCCAAGAGACCCAGTACTTC.

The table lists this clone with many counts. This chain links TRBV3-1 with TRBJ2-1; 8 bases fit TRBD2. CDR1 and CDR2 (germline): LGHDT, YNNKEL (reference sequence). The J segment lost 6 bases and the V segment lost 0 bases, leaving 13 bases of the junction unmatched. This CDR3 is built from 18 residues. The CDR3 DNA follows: TGTGCCAGCAGCCAAGATACCGGGACTAGATGGGATCGCAATGAGCAGTTCTTC. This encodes CASSQDTGTRWDRNEQFF.

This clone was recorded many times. The CDR3 sequence is CSAREGGARNTEAFF. The CDR3 nucleotides are TGCAGTGCTAGAGAGGGGGGCGCGAGGAACACTGAAGCTTTCTTT. The J gene is TRBJ1-1, the V gene TRBV20-1; D is possibly TRBD1 (6 bases). Germline V gives CDR1 DFQATT, CDR2 SNEGSKA (reference sequence). CDR3 size: 15 residues. V lost 0 bases and J lost 1, with 12 bases in between.